This T cell receptor (beta chain) was sequenced during a study of T cell changes during pregnancy in multiple sclerosis. V lost 0 bases to trimming and J lost 0 bases, with 10 bases between them. Per the germline V gene, CDR1 is SGHDN and CDR2 is FVKESK. This CDR3 is 16 amino acids long. Sequencing was performed with immunoSEQ multiplex PCR; in TCRdb, only in-frame clones are kept and a portion is missing. The data contain 50,000 to 65,000 clones, 80% to 95% of them seen just once; the ten biggest clones take up 5.5% to 7%. This TCR was sampled from a female donor in good health, enrolled as a control in a pregnancy study. Sequencing used peripheral blood, obtained in the third trimester of pregnancy. This chain connects TRBV14 to TRBJ2-3; D is possibly TRBD2 (6 bases). CDR3 loop: CASSQEKGRSTDTQYF. The CDR3 DNA is TGTGCCAGCAGCCAAGAGAAAGGGAGGAGCACAGATACGCAGTATTTT.